One sample yielded the 22 T cell receptor beta chains listed below, sequenced in a study of cytomegalovirus exposure and HLA in healthy donors. Both 60 Vbeta primers and 13 Jbeta primers went into the PCR. Clones were sequenced by immunoSEQ multiplex PCR, and TCRdb holds only the in-frame ones, with some missing. The data hold approximately 190,000 clones, with roughly 86% observed a single time. The material sequenced was PBMCs. The source of these receptors is a man aged 40-55 years in good health and CMV-seropositive.

This sequence joins TRBV30 and TRBJ1-2; no clear D. The germline V gene encodes CDR1 GTSNPN and CDR2 SVGIG (reference sequence). The CDR3 sequence is 11 residues long. Trimming shortened V by 0 bases and J by 7 bases, and 6 bases separated the two germline ends. CDR3 residues: CAWSVMAGYTF. CDR3 sequence (DNA): TGTGCCTGGAGTGTAATGGCTGGCTACACCTTC.

The genes are TRBV6-5 and TRBJ2-4; 10 positions match TRBD2. Germline CDR1 MNHEY, CDR2 SVGAGI. This CDR3 contains 15 residues. Losses at the gene ends were 5 bases for V and 4 bases for J; bases not matched to a gene: 5. In nucleotides, the CDR3 is TGTGCCAGCAGTCGAGAGACTAGCGGGAAAAACATTCAGTACTTC. It encodes CASSRETSGKNIQYF.

The chain couples TRBV7-9 to TRBJ1-5; weak D call: TRBD1 (6 bases). Germline-derived CDR1 and CDR2 are SEHNR and FQNEAQ (reference sequence). The CDR3 sequence is 16 residues long. V lost 0 bases and J lost 4, with 13 bases in between. The CDR3 DNA sequence: TGTGCCAGCAGCTTAGCGGGCAGGGGCTTGAATCAGCCCCAGCATTTT. The encoded protein is CASSLAGRGLNQPQHF.

The gene calls are TRBV25-1 and TRBJ2-2, with TRBD1 matching over 9 bases. The CDR3 totals 16 residues. The V gene's germline CDR1 is MGHDK and CDR2 SYGVNS. The V and J ends lost 6 bases and 4 bases, in that order; junction bases with no gene match: 9. This CDR3 reads CASRNRGPGSTGELFF. The CDR3 DNA sequence: TGTGCCAGCAGAAACAGGGGGCCGGGGAGCACCGGGGAGCTGTTTTTT. Drawing the rest from reference TRBV25-1 and TRBJ2-2, the complete variable domain is EADIYQTPRYLVIGTGKKITLECSQTMGHDKMYWYQQDPGMELHLIHYSYGVNSTEKGDLSSESTVSRIRTEHFPLTLESARPSHTSQYLCASRNRGPGSTGELFFGEGSRLTVL.

The chain combines TRBV7-9 with TRBJ1-1; TRBD1 matches 8 bases. The CDR3 sequence is 15 residues long. With 5 bases clipped from V and 4 bases from J, the junction kept 9 bases outside the gene matches. The germline gives CDR1 SEHNR, CDR2 FQNEAQ (reference sequence). The CDR3 is CASSPTGAAPTEAFF. The DNA of the CDR3 is TGTGCCAGCAGCCCGACAGGGGCCGCGCCCACTGAAGCTTTCTTT.

The CDR3 protein is CASSQVLVEEKLFF. The CDR3 coding sequence is TGCGCCAGCAGCCAAGTTTTAGTTGAGGAAAAACTGTTTTTT. The gene calls are TRBV4-3 and TRBJ1-4; no reliable D call. CDR1 and CDR2 (germline): LGHNA, YSLEER. The CDR3 totals 14 residues. Trimming pared 1 base from V and 8 bases from J, leaving 11 bases between.

This clone was observed a handful of times. The gene calls are TRBV6-6 and TRBJ2-3, with 10 bases matching TRBD1. V lost 7 bases, J lost 3 bases, and 7 bases stayed unmatched. This CDR3 contains 15 residues. CDR1 MNHNY and CDR2 SVGAGI come from the germline V gene (reference sequence). The CDR3 coding sequence is TGTGCCAGCAACTACCGGACAGGGGGGACAGATACGCAGTATTTT. Translation: CASNYRTGGTDTQYF.

The chain recombines TRBV11-2 with TRBJ1-1; the D gene is possibly TRBD1 (6 bases). Trimming took off 6 bases at V and 0 bases at J, with 20 bases between the two ends. The CDR3 totals 17 residues. The germline CDR1 and CDR2 sequences are SGHAT and FQNNGV. DNA for the CDR3: TGTGCCAGCAGGCCCCGTCGGGGGGGCGGAATGAACACTGAAGCTTTCTTT. This sequence encodes CASRPRRGGGMNTEAFF.

The chain carries TRBV10-3 and TRBJ2-1, with TRBD2 matching over 9 bases. The CDR3 is 18 residues long. V lost 7 bases to trimming and J lost 6 bases; unmatched junction nucleotides: 19. In germline, CDR1 is ENHRY, CDR2 SYGVKD. CDR3 coding DNA: TGTGCCATCACCCGGGACAACGTAGCGGGGGTAGACGGCAATGAGCAGTTCTTC. Translating it yields CAITRDNVAGVDGNEQFF.

This clone was seen a single time. J is TRBJ1-3 and V is TRBV7-2; 8 bases align to TRBD1. Looked up from germline, CDR1 is SGHTA and CDR2 is FQGNSA. The CDR3 length is 17 residues. Germline trimming cut 0 bases from V and 2 bases from J; bases unmatched to any gene: 6. CDR3 sequence reads: CASSLATTGVTGNTIYF. In DNA, the CDR3 is TGTGCCAGCAGCTTAGCCACGACAGGGGTAACTGGAAACACCATATATTTT.

This clone appeared a single time. The genes are TRBV27 and TRBJ2-7, with 10 bases fitting TRBD2. Germline CDR1 reads MNHEY; CDR2 reads SMNVEV (reference sequence). The ends lost 6 bases at V and 0 bases at J; junction bases unmatched: 5. The CDR3 consists of 15 residues. The CDR3 nucleotides read TGTGCCAGCAGATTTAGCGGGGGGAGCTCCTACGAGCAGTACTTC. Its protein product is CASRFSGGSSYEQYF.

This chain connects TRBV10-1 to TRBJ1-1; 8 bases are a match to TRBD1. The CDR3 consists of 13 residues. Germline V gene data show CDR1 as WNHNN and CDR2 as SYGVQD (reference sequence). Germline trimming cut 6 bases from V and 11 bases from J; bases unmatched to any gene: 11. Here the CDR3 DNA reads TGCGCCAGCAGGTTGTCAGGGGGCGAAGGGGCTTTCTTT. Protein sequence: CASRLSGGEGAFF.

The chain is built from TRBV29-1 and TRBJ2-1; D perhaps matches TRBD1 (5 bases). The germline V and J ends were trimmed by 8 bases and 7 bases, with 15 bases remaining between them. CDR3 length: 12 residues. Germline-derived CDR1 and CDR2 are SQVTM and ANQGSEA. Here the CDR3 reads CSSLDRTNEQFF. The CDR3 nucleotides are TGCAGCTCCCTCGACAGAACTAATGAGCAGTTCTTC.

V is TRBV7-3 and J is TRBJ2-3; 9 nucleotides match TRBD2. CDR3 length equals 16 residues. J gave up 1 base and V 4 bases, and 6 bases lay outside the gene matches. Germline V gene sequence: CDR1 SGHTA, CDR2 FQGTGA. For the CDR3, the DNA is TGTGCCAGCAGCTCCCAGGTAGCGGGGGGCACAGATACGCAGTATTTT. It yields the protein CASSSQVAGGTDTQYF.

J is TRBJ2-1 and V is TRBV11-3; TRBD2 aligns across 7 bases. V shed 6 bases, J shed 9 bases, and the junction held 5 bases outside the gene matches. The CDR3 totals 12 residues. CDR1 is SGHNT, CDR2 YENEEA, per germline. The CDR3 DNA is TGTGCCAGCAGGCCCTCGGGGGGTGAGCAGTTCTTC. Protein: CASRPSGGEQFF.

This clone was counted between two and nine times. The genes are TRBV6-4 and TRBJ2-1; TRBD1 is a possible D gene (6 bases). V lost 0 bases, J lost 5 bases, and 11 bases lay in between. CDR1 is MRHNA and CDR2 is SNTAGT in the germline V gene. The CDR3 contains 15 residues. The CDR3 loop is CASSDSGTPNNEQFF. In DNA, the CDR3 is TGTGCCAGCAGTGACTCCGGGACACCGAACAATGAGCAGTTCTTC.

Only one count was recorded for this clone. This chain joins TRBV9 and TRBJ1-2; no clear D gene. This CDR3 has 13 amino acids. Germline assignment: CDR1 SGDLS and CDR2 YYNGEE. With 4 bases removed from V and 6 bases from J, the gap between germline ends came to 13 bases. CDR3 region: CASSPAFTNGYTF. The CDR3 DNA follows: TGTGCCAGCAGCCCCGCTTTCACTAATGGCTACACCTTC.

The rearrangement uses TRBV7-2 and TRBJ2-3; maybe TRBD1 (6 bases). The V gene's germline CDR1 is SGHTA and CDR2 FQGNSA. Trimming took off 5 bases at V and 2 bases at J, with 8 bases between the two ends. This CDR3 has 13 amino acids. In DNA form, the CDR3 reads TGTGCCAGCAGCAGGGACAACACAGATACGCAGTATTTT. Residues: CASSRDNTDTQYF.

This chain links TRBV6-6 with TRBJ2-5; D not resolved. Trimming pared 2 bases from V and 5 bases from J, leaving 15 bases between. This CDR3 region has 15 residues. Germline lookup yields CDR1 MNHNY and CDR2 SVGAGI (reference sequence). The DNA for the CDR3 is TGTGCCAGCAGTTACGATTTCAAGAATGGCGAGACCCAGTACTTC. Protein: CASSYDFKNGETQYF.

The gene calls are TRBV28 and TRBJ2-5, with 7 bases lining up with TRBD2. Near its end, the DNA agrees better with TRBJ2-7, so the J call may be wrong. This CDR3 has 12 amino acids. Germline lookup yields CDR1 MDHEN and CDR2 SYDVKM. The CDR3: CATTSRTYEQYF. CDR3 DNA: TGTGCCACGACTAGCAGGACCTACGAGCAGTACTTC.

The rearrangement links TRBV7-6 to TRBJ1-4; the match to TRBD1 covers 8 bases. This CDR3 is 17 amino acids long. Trimming cost V 0 bases and J 4 bases; bases outside gene matches: 7. Germline V gene data show CDR1 as SGHVS and CDR2 as FNYEAQ. The CDR3 DNA is TGTGCCAGCAGCTTAGCGATCAGGACAGGGCATAATGAAAAACTGTTTTTT. Its protein is CASSLAIRTGHNEKLFF.

This rearrangement joins TRBV6-1 to TRBJ2-5; 10 nucleotides agree with TRBD2. The CDR3 sequence is 15 residues long. The V gene's germline CDR1 is MNHNS and CDR2 SASEGT. J gave up 2 bases and V 4 bases, and 4 bases lay outside the gene matches. Written as DNA, the CDR3 is TGTGCCAGCAGTGTGAGCGGGGGGGGACAAGAGACCCAGTACTTC. Translation gives CASSVSGGGQETQYF.